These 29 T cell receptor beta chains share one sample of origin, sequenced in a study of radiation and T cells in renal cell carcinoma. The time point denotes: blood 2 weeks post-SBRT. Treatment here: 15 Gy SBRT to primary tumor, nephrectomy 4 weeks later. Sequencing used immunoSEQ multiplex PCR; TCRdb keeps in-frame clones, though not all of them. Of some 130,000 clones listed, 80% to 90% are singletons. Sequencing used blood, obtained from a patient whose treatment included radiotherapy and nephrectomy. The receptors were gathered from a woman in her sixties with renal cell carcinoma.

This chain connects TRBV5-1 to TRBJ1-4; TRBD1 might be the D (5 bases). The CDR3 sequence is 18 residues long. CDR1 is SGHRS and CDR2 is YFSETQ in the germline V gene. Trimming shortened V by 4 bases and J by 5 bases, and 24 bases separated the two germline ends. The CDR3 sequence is CASSRRQFQQNSNEKLFF. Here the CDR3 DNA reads TGCGCCAGCAGCCGCCGACAGTTCCAACAAAATTCCAATGAAAAACTGTTTTTT.

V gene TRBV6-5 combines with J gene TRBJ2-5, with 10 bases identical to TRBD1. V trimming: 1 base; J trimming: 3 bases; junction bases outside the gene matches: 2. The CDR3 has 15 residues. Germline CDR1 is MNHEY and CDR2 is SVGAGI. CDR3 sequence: CASSYLDRGKETQYF. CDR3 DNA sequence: TGTGCCAGCAGTTACTTGGACAGGGGGAAAGAGACCCAGTACTTC.

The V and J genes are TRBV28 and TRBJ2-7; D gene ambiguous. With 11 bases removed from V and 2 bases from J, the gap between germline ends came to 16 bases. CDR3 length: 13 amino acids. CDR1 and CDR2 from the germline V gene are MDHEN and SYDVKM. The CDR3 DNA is TGTGCCGGAGCCCGGGCGTCCACCTACGAGCAGTACTTC. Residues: CAGARASTYEQYF.

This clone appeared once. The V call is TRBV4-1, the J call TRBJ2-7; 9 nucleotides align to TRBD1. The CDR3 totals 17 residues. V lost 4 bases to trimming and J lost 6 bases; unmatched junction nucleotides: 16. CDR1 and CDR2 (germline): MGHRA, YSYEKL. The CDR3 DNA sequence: TGCGCCAGCAGCCCCAAGGGGGGGGCGGGGACAGGGCTCGAGCAGTACTTC. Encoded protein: CASSPKGGAGTGLEQYF.

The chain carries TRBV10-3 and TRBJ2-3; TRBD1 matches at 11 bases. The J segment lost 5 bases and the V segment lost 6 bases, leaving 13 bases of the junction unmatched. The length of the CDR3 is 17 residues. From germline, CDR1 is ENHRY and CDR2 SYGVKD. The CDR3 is CAIRTRGLGQGGDTQYF. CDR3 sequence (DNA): TGTGCCATCAGGACCCGGGGATTGGGACAGGGGGGAGATACGCAGTATTTT.

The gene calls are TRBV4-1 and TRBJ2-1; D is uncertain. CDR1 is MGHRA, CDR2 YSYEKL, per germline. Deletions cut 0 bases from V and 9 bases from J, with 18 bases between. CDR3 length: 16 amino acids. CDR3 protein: CASSQEGVYPRGEQFF. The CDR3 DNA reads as TGCGCCAGCAGCCAAGAGGGCGTCTACCCACGAGGTGAGCAGTTCTTC.

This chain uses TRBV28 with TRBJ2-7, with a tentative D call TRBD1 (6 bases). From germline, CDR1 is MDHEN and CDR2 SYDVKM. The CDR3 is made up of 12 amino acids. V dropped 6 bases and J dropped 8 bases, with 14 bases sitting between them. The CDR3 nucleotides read TGTGCCAGCAGGGAGGACAGTTGGAAGCAGTACTTC. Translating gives CASREDSWKQYF.

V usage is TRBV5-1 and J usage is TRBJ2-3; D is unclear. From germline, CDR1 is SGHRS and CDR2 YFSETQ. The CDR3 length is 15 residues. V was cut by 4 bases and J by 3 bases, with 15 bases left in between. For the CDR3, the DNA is TGCGCCAGCAGCCACAGTTTGCAGAGTACAGATACGCAGTATTTT. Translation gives CASSHSLQSTDTQYF.

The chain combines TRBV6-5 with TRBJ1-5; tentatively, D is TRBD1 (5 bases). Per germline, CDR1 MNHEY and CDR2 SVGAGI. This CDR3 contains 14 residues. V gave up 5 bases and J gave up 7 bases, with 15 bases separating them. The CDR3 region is CASSESGMRQPQHF. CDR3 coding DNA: TGTGCCAGCAGTGAATCAGGGATGAGACAGCCCCAGCATTTT.

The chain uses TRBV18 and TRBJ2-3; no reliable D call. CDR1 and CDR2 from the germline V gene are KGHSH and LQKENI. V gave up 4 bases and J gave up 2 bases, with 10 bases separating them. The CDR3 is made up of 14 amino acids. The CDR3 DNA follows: TGTGCCAGCTCACAAAAAGACATCACAGATACGCAGTATTTT. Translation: CASSQKDITDTQYF.

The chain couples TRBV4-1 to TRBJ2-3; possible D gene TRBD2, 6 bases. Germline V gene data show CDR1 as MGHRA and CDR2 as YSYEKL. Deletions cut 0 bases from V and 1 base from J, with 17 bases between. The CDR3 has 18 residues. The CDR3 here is CASSQEGPGVEGTDTQYF. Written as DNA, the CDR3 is TGCGCCAGCAGCCAAGAGGGGCCGGGGGTCGAGGGCACAGATACGCAGTATTTT.

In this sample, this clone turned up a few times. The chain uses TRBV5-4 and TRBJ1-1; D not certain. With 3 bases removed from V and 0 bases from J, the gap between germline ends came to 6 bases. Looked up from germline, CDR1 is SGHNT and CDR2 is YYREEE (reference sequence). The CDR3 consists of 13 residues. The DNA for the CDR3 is TGTGCCAGCAGCTCCGATCTGAACACTGAAGCTTTCTTT. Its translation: CASSSDLNTEAFF.

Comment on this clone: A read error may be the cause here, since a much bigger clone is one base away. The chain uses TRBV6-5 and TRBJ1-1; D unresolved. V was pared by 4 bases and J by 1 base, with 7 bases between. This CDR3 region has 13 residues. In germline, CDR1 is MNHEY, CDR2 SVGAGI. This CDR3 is CASSFTENTEAFF. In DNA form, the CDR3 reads TGTGCCAGCAGTTTCACAGAGAACACTGAAGCTTTCTTT.

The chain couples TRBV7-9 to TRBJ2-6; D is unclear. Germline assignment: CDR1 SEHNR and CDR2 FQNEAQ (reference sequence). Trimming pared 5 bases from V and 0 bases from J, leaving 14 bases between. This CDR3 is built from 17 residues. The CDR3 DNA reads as TGTGCCAGCAGCCCCCTTGGCAGCGACTCTGGGGCCAACGTCCTGACTTTC. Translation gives CASSPLGSDSGANVLTF.

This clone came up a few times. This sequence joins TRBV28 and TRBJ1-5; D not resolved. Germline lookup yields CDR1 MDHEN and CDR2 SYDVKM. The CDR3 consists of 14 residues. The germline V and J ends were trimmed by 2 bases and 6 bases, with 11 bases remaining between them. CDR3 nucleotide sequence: TGTGCCAGCAGTTTAGAGAGGGCCGCTCAGCCCCAGCATTTT. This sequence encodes CASSLERAAQPQHF.

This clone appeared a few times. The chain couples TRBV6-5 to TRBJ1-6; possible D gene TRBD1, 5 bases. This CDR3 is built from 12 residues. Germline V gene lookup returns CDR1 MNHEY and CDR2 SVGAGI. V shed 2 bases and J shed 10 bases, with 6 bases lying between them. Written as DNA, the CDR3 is TGTGCCAGCAGTTACGGGGGATCACCCCTCCACTTT. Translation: CASSYGGSPLHF.

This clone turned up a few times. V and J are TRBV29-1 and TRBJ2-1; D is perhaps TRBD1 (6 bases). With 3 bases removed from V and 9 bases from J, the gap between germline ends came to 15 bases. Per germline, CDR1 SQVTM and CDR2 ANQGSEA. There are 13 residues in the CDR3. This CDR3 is CSVDDLTGIEQFF. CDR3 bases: TGCAGCGTTGATGATCTAACAGGGATTGAGCAGTTCTTC.

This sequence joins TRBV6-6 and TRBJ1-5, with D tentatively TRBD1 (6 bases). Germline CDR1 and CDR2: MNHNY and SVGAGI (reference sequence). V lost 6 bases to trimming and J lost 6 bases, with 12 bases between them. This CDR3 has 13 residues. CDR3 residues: CASSLDRPQPQHF. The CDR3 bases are TGTGCCAGCAGCCTAGACAGGCCTCAGCCCCAGCATTTT.

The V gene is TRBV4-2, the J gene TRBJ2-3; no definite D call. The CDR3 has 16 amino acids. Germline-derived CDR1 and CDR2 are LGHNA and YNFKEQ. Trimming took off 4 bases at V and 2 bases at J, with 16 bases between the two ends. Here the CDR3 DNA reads TGTGCCAGCAGCCTCTCCGGATGGGTTAACACAGATACGCAGTATTTT. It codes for CASSLSGWVNTDTQYF.

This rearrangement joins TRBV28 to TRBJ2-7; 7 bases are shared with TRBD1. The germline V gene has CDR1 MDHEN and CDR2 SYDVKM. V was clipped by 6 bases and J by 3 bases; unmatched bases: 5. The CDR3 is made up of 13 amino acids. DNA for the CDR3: TGTGCCAGCAGCCGACAGGGTGTCTACGAGCAGTACTTC. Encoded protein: CASSRQGVYEQYF.

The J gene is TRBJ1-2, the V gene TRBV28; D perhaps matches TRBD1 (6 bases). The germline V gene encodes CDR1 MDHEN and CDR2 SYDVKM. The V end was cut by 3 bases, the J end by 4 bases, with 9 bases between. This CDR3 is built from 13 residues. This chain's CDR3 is CASSFGGRYGYTF. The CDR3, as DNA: TGTGCCAGCAGTTTTGGGGGGCGCTATGGCTACACCTTC.

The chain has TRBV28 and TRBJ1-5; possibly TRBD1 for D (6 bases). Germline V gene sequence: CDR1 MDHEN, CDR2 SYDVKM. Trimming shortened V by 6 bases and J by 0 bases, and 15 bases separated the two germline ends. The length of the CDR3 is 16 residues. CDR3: CASSPGTKGSNQPQHF. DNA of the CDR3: TGTGCCAGCAGCCCTGGGACAAAAGGTAGCAATCAGCCCCAGCATTTT.

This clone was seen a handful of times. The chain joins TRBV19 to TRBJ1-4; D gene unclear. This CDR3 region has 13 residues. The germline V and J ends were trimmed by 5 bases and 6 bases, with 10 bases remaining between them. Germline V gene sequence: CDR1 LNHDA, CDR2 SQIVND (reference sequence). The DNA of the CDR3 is TGTGCCAGTAGTGTCAGGCGGGATGAAAAACTGTTTTTT. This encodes CASSVRRDEKLFF. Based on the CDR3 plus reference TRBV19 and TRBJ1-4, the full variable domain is DGGITQSPKYLFRKEGQNVTLSCEQNLNHDAMYWYRQDPGQGLRLIYYSQIVNDFQKGDIAEGYSVSREKKESFPLTVTSAQKNPTAFYLCASSVRRDEKLFFGSGTQLSVL.

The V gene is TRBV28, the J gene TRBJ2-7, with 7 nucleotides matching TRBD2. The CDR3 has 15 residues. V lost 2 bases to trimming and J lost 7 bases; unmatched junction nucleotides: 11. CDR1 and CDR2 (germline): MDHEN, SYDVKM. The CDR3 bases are TGTGCCAGCAGTTTAAGCGGGACTGGCCTACGAGAGCAGTACTTC. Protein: CASSLSGTGLREQYF.

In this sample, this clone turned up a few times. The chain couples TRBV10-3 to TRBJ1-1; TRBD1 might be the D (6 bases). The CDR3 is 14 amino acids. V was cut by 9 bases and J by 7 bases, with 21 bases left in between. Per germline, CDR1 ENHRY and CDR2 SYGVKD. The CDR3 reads CAIAGTTEGGEAFF. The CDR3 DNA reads TGTGCCATTGCCGGGACAACAGAAGGGGGTGAAGCTTTCTTT.

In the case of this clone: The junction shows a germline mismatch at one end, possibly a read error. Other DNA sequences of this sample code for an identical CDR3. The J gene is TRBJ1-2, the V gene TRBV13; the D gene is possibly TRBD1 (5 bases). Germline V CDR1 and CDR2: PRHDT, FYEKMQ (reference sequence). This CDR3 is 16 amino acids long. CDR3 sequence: CASSLDRMGGGSGYTF. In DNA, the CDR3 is TGTGCCAGCAGCTTAGACCGGATGGGGGGTGGAAGTGGCTACACTTTC.

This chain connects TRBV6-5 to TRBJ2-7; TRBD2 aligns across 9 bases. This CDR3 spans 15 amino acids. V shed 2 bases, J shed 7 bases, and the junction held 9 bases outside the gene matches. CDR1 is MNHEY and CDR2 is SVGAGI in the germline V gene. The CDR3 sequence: CASSYQAGGGVEQYF. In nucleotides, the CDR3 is TGTGCCAGCAGTTACCAGGCGGGGGGGGGAGTAGAGCAGTACTTC.

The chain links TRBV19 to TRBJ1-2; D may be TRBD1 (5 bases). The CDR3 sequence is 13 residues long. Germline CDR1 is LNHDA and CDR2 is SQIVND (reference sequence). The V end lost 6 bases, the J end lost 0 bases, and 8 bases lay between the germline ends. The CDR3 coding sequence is TGTGCCAGTAGCCCCAGGGCTAACTATGGCTACACCTTC. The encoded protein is CASSPRANYGYTF.

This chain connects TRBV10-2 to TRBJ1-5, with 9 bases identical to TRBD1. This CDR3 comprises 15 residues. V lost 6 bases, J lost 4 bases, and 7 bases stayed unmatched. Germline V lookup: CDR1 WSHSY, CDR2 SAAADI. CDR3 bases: TGCGCCAGCAGATCACACGGACAGGGGAATCAGCCCCAGCATTTT. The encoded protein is CASRSHGQGNQPQHF.